The 14 T cell receptor beta chains given below trace back to one sample, sequenced in a study of cytomegalovirus exposure and HLA in healthy donors. The repertoire was sequenced with immunoSEQ multiplex PCR; TCRdb's copy has only in-frame clones and lacks some. The sample records about 120,000 clones, roughly nine tenths being singletons. The specimen was PBMCs. The source is a woman under 30 in good health and CMV-seronegative.

The chain combines TRBV19 with TRBJ2-4, with TRBD1 as a possible D gene (5 bases). This CDR3 region has 14 residues. Germline CDR1 LNHDA, CDR2 SQIVND (reference sequence). With 3 bases removed from V and 3 bases from J, the gap between germline ends came to 9 bases. The CDR3 DNA sequence: TGTGCCAGTAGTATTCTTGACAGCAAAAACATTCAGTACTTC. Protein sequence: CASSILDSKNIQYF.

The chain employs TRBV5-1 and TRBJ2-3, with D possibly TRBD1 on 6 matching bases. Trimming left V 4 bases short and J 1 base short, with 10 bases between. The CDR3 contains 14 residues. The germline V gene encodes CDR1 SGHRS and CDR2 YFSETQ. This CDR3 reads CASSGGLGTDTQYF. For the CDR3, the DNA is TGCGCCAGCAGCGGGGGCCTCGGCACAGATACGCAGTATTTT.

The CDR3 sequence: CASSLGGNEAFF. The CDR3 region has the DNA TGTGCCAGCAGCTTAGGCGGGAATGAAGCTTTCTTT. The V call is TRBV7-6, the J call TRBJ1-1; D not certain. This CDR3 is 12 amino acids long. The ends were cut back, 1 base at V and 7 bases at J, with 7 bases in the middle. Germline CDR1 SGHVS, CDR2 FNYEAQ.

The chain recombines TRBV7-8 with TRBJ1-6; no reliable D call. Germline V CDR1 and CDR2: SGHVS, FQNEAQ. The V end lost 1 base, the J end lost 7 bases, and 11 bases lay between the germline ends. CDR3 length: 15 amino acids. This CDR3 reads CASSLGAEPNSPLHF. CDR3 nucleotides: TGTGCCAGCAGCTTAGGTGCCGAGCCGAATTCACCCCTCCACTTT.

A few counts support this clone. This chain uses TRBV10-3 with TRBJ1-5, with 7 positions matching TRBD1. This CDR3 contains 15 residues. J gave up 7 bases and V 3 bases, and 9 bases lay outside the gene matches. Germline assignment: CDR1 ENHRY and CDR2 SYGVKD. Here the CDR3 reads CAISDPDREGQPQHF. The DNA for the CDR3 is TGTGCCATCAGTGACCCCGACAGGGAAGGCCAGCCCCAGCATTTT.

V is TRBV19 and J is TRBJ2-7; D is undetermined. This CDR3 is built from 12 residues. Trimming removed 4 bases from V and 7 bases from J, with 11 bases in between. Germline V CDR1 and CDR2: LNHDA, SQIVND (reference sequence). CDR3 DNA: TGTGCCAGTAGTACCCCTGATCAGGAGCAGTACTTC. Translation: CASSTPDQEQYF.

The rearrangement joins TRBV28 to TRBJ2-7; D uncertain. This CDR3 is built from 13 residues. The germline V gene encodes CDR1 MDHEN and CDR2 SYDVKM. V lost 1 base and J 3 bases, leaving 7 bases between the germline ends. The CDR3 nucleotides are TGTGCCAGCAGTTTATACCAGGACTACGAGCAGTACTTC. This codes for CASSLYQDYEQYF.

This clone was counted between two and nine times. The DNA of the CDR3 is TGTGCCAGCAGTTTGGGCGTTTGGGGCCAATCACCCCTCCACTTT. It yields the protein CASSLGVWGQSPLHF. The chain employs TRBV27 and TRBJ1-6; D may be TRBD1 (5 bases). Trimming took 3 bases from V and 10 from J, leaving 16 bases between them. This CDR3 comprises 15 residues. The germline gives CDR1 MNHEY, CDR2 SMNVEV (reference sequence).

V is TRBV19 and J is TRBJ1-6; 8 nucleotides agree with TRBD1. V shed 2 bases and J 7 bases; nucleotides not matched to a gene: 10. This CDR3 comprises 17 residues. Per germline, CDR1 LNHDA and CDR2 SQIVND (reference sequence). The CDR3 nucleotides read TGTGCCAGTAGTATATTTCCGCAGGGGGCTGACAATTCACCCCTCCACTTT. It translates to CASSIFPQGADNSPLHF.

This clone was observed once. The rearrangement joins TRBV15 to TRBJ1-2; 11 nucleotides agree with TRBD1. Germline V gene data show CDR1 as LNHNV and CDR2 as YYDKDF (reference sequence). V trimming: 5 bases; J trimming: 3 bases; junction bases outside the gene matches: 5. The CDR3 spans 15 residues. The CDR3 bases are TGTGCCACCAGCCGGGGACAGGGGGGTTACTATGGCTACACCTTC. Amino acids: CATSRGQGGYYGYTF.

The CDR3 bases are TGCAGTGCTAGGTTTGGGGGGGCGCAGTATTTT. Translated, it gives CSARFGGAQYF. The rearrangement links TRBV20-1 to TRBJ2-3, with 7 bases aligning to TRBD2. This CDR3 spans 11 amino acids. The V segment lost 3 bases and the J segment 10 bases; nucleotides outside the gene matches: 4. CDR1 is DFQATT and CDR2 is SNEGSKA in the germline V gene (reference sequence).

V usage is TRBV7-7 and J usage is TRBJ2-5; 13 nucleotides agree with TRBD2. With V trimmed by 5 bases and J by 4 bases, 7 bases remained unmatched. CDR3 length equals 16 residues. The germline gives CDR1 SSHAT, CDR2 FNYEAQ (reference sequence). The CDR3 DNA reads as TGTGCCAGCAGCGCACTAGCGGGGGGGGAAGGAGAGACCCAGTACTTC. Its protein product is CASSALAGGEGETQYF.

The V call is TRBV7-9, the J call TRBJ2-7; possibly TRBD1 for D (6 bases). Germline V gene lookup returns CDR1 SEHNR and CDR2 FQNEAQ (reference sequence). This CDR3 is 16 amino acids long. Trimming left V 5 bases short and J 0 bases short, with 17 bases between. CDR3 in amino acids: CASSHRDKALSYEQYF. In nucleotides, the CDR3 is TGTGCCAGCAGCCACCGGGACAAAGCTCTCTCCTACGAGCAGTACTTC.

V gene TRBV28 combines with J gene TRBJ1-2; 9 nucleotides line up with TRBD1. The CDR3 runs to 14 residues. V dropped 6 bases and J dropped 6; count of bases not matched to a gene: 8. Germline CDR1 and CDR2: MDHEN and SYDVKM. The DNA of the CDR3 is TGTGCCAGCAGACAACCGGGACAGGGTAATGGCTACACCTTC. It specifies CASRQPGQGNGYTF.